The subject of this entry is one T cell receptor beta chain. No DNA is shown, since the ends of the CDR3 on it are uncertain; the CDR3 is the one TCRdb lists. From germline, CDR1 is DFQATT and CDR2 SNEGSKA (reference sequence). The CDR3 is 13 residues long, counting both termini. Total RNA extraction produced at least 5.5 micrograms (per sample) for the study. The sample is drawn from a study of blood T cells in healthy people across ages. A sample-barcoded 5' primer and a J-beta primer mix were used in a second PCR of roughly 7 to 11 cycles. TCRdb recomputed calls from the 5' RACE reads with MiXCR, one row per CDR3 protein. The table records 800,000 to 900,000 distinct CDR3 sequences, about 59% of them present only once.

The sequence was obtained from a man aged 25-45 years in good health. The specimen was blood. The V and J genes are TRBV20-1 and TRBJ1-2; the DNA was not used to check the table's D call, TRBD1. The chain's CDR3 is CSARQGNSYGCTF.